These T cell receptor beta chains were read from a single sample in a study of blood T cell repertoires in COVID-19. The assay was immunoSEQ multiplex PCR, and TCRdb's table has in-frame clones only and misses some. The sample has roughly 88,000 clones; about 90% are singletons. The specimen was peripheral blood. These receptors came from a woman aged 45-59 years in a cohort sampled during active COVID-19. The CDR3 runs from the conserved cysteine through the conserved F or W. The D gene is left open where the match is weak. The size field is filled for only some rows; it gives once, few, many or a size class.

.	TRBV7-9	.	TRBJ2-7	TGTGCCAGCAGCTTTGGAGGGCTCTACGAGCAGTACTTC	CASSFGGLYEQYF
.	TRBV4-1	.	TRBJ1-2	TGCGCCAGCAGCCAGGACCGGGACACCTATGGCTACACCTTC	CASSQDRDTYGYTF
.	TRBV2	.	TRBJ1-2	TGTGCCAGCAGGGCGGATGGCTATGGCTACACCTTC	CASRADGYGYTF
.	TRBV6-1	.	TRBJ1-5	TGTGCCAGCAGTGAAGCACACGGAGGGAGCAATCAGCCCCAGCATTTT	CASSEAHGGSNQPQHF
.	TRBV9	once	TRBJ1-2	TGTGCCAGCAGCGTAGTGCCAGAAGACTATGGCTACACCTTC	CASSVVPEDYGYTF
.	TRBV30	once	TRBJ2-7	TGTGCCTGGAGTGTTAGCTACGAGCAGTACTTC	CAWSVSYEQYF
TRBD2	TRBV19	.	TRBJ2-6	TGTGCCAGTAGTAAGAGCGGGAGGGCCTCTGGGGCCAACGTCCTGACTTTC	CASSKSGRASGANVLTF
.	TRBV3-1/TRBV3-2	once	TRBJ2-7	TGTGCCAGCAGCCCCAACAGGGTCTACGAGCAGTACTTC	CASSPNRVYEQYF
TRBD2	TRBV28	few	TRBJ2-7	TGTGCCAGCAGCCTCTGGGGAGCGGGAACCTACGAGCAGTACTTC	CASSLWGAGTYEQYF
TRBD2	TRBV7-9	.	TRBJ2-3	TGTGCCAGCAGCTCTCAGGGAGGGAGCACAGATACGCAGTATTTT	CASSSQGGSTDTQYF